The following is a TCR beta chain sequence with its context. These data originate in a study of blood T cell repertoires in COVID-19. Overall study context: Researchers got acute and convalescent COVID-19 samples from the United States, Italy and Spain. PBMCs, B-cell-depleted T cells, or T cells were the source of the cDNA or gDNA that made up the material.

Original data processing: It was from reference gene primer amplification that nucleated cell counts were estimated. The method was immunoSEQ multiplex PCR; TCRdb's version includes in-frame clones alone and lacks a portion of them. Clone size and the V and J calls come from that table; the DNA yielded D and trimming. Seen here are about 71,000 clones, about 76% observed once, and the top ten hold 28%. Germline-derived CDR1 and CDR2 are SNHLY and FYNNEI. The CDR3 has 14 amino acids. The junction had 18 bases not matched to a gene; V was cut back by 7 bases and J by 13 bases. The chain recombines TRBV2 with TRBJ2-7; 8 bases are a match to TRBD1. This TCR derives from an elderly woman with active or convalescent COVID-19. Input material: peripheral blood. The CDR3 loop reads CASIRSPRDGQGYF. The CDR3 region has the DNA TGTGCCAGCATTCGGAGCCCGAGGGACGGACAGGGTTACTTC.